This record looks at one T cell receptor (beta chain) sequence and its context. The CDR3 has 15 amino acids. The trim removed 2 bases at V and 3 bases at J, leaving 3 bases unmatched. Germline V gene lookup returns CDR1 SGHNT and CDR2 YYREEE (reference sequence). This record belongs to a study of blood T cell repertoires in COVID-19. Study overall: Acute and convalescent COVID-19 samples came from the United States, Italy and Spain. T cells, B-cell-depleted T cells, or PBMCs supplied cDNA or gDNA.

Authors' data handling: The assay estimated nucleated cells by amplifying reference gene primers. Here immunoSEQ multiplex PCR was the method, and the copy in TCRdb shows in-frame clones only, minus some. V and J calls and clone size are those listed in that table; D and trimming were worked out from the DNA. The data contain around 150,000 clones, 85% to 95% of them singletons. This receptor was obtained from a woman aged 55-70 years with COVID-19, enrolled during active disease. Sequencing was carried out using peripheral blood. The chain links TRBV5-4 to TRBJ1-3; 9 bases map to TRBD1. The CDR3 here is CASSLQGAGGNTIYF. CDR3 sequence (DNA): TGTGCCAGCAGCTTACAGGGGGCCGGTGGAAACACCATATATTTT.